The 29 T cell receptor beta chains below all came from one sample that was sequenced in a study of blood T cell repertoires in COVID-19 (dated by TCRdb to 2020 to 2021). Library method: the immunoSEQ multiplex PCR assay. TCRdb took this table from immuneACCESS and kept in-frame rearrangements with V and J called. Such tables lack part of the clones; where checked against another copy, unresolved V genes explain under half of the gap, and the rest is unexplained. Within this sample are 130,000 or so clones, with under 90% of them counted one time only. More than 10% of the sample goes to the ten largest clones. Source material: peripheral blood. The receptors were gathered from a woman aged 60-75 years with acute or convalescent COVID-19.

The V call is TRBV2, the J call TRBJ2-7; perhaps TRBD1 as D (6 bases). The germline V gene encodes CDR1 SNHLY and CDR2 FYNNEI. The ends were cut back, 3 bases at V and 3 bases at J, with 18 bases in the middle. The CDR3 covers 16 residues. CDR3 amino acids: CASSDPAGPGHYEQYF. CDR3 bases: TGTGCCAGCAGTGACCCCGCGGGTCCGGGACACTACGAGCAGTACTTC. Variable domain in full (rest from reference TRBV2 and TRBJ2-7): EPEVTQTPSHQVTQMGQEVILRCVPISNHLYFYWYRQILGQKVEFLVSFYNNEISEKSEIFDDQFSVERPDGSNFTLKIRSTKLEDSAMYFCASSDPAGPGHYEQYFGPGTRLTVT.

The CDR3 nucleotides are TGCAGTGCTCGAACTGGAGATACGCAGTATTTT. It specifies CSARTGDTQYF. The chain carries TRBV20-1 and TRBJ2-3, with D unclear. Trimming left V 5 bases short and J 5 bases short, with 8 bases between. The germline V gene has CDR1 DFQATT and CDR2 SNEGSKA (reference sequence). The CDR3 length is 11 residues.

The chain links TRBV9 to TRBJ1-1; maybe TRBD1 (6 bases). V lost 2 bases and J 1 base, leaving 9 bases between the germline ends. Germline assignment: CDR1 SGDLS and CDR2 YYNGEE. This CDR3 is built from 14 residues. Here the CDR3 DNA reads TGTGCCAGCAGCGTTCTACAGGGGAACACTGAAGCTTTCTTT. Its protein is CASSVLQGNTEAFF. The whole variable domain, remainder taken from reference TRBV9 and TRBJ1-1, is DSGVTQTPKHLITATGQRVTLRCSPRSGDLSVYWYQQSLDQGLQFLIQYYNGEERAKGNILERFSAQQFPDLHSELNLSSLELGDSALYFCASSVLQGNTEAFFGQGTRLTVV.

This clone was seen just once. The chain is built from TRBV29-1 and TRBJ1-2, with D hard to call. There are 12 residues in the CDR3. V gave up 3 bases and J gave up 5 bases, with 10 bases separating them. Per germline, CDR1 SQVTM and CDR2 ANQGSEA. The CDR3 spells CSVDTPGYGYTF. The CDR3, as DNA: TGCAGCGTTGACACACCGGGTTATGGCTACACCTTC.

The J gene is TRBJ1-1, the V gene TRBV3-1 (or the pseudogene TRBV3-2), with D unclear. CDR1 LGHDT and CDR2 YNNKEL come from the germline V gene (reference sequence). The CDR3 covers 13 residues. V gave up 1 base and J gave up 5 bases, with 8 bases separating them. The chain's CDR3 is CASSQVPGTEAFF. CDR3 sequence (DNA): TGTGCCAGCAGCCAAGTTCCGGGGACTGAAGCTTTCTTT.

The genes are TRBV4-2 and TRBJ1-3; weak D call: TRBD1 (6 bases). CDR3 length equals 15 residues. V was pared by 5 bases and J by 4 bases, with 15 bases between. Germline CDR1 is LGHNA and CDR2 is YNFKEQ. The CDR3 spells CASSKTGTSGNTIYF. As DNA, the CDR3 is TGTGCCAGCAGCAAAACCGGGACATCCGGAAACACCATATATTTT.

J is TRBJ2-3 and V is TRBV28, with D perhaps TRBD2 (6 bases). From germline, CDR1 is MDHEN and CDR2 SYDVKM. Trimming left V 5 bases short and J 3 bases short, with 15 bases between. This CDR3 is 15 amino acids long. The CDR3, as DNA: TGTGCCAGCAGTCGGTGGGGGGTGCAAACAGATACGCAGTATTTT. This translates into CASSRWGVQTDTQYF.

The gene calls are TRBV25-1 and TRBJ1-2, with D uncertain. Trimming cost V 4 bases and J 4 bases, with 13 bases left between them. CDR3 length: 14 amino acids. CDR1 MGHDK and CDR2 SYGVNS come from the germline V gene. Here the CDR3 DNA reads TGTGCCAGCAGTGTCGACTCGGTGGCCTATGGCTACACCTTC. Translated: CASSVDSVAYGYTF.

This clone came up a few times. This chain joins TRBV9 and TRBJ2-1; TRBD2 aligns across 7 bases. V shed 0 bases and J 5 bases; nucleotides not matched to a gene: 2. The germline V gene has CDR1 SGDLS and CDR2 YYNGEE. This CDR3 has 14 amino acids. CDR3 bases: TGTGCCAGCAGCGTAGGGGGGACTAACAATGAGCAGTTCTTC. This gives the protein CASSVGGTNNEQFF.

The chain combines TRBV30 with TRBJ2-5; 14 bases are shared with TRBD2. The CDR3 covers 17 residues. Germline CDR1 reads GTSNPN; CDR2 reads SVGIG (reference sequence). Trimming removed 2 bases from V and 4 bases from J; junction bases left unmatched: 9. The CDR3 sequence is CAWSPGTSGGPGETQYF. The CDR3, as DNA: TGTGCCTGGAGTCCCGGGACTAGCGGGGGCCCGGGAGAGACCCAGTACTTC. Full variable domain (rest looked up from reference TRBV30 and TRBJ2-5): SQTIHQWPATLVQPVGSPLSLECTVEGTSNPNLYWYRQAAGRGLQLLFYSVGIGQISSEVPQNLSASRPQDRQFILSSKKLLLSDSGFYLCAWSPGTSGGPGETQYFGPGTRLLVL.

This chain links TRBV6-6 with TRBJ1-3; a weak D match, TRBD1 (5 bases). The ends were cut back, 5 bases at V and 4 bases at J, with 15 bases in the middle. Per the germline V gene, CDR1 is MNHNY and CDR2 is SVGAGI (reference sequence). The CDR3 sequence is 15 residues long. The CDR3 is CASSGERGTGNTIYF. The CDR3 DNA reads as TGTGCCAGCAGTGGGGAAAGGGGTACGGGAAACACCATATATTTT.

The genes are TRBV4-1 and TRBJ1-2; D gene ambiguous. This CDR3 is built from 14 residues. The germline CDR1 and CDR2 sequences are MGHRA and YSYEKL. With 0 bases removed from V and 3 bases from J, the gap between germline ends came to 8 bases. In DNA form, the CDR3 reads TGCGCCAGCAGCCAAGACAGGAATTACTATGGCTACACCTTC. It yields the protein CASSQDRNYYGYTF.

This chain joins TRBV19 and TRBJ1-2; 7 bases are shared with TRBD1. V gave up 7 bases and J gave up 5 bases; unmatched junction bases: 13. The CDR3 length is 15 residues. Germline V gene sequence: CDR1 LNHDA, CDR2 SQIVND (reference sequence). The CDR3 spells CASTQGVGTPYGYTF. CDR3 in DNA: TGTGCCAGTACCCAGGGGGTAGGGACTCCTTATGGCTACACCTTC.

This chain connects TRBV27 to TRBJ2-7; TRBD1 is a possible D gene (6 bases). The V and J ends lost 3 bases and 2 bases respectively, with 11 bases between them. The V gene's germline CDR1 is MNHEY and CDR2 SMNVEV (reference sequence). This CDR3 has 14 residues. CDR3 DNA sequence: TGTGCCAGCAGTTTTTCAGGGGCCGCCTACGAGCAGTACTTC. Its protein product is CASSFSGAAYEQYF.

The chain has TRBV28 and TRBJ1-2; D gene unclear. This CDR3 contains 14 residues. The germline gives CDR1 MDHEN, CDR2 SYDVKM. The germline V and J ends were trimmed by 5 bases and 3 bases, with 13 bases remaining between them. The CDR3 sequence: CASSMTRTDYGYTF. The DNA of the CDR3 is TGTGCCAGCAGTATGACAAGAACCGACTATGGCTACACCTTC.

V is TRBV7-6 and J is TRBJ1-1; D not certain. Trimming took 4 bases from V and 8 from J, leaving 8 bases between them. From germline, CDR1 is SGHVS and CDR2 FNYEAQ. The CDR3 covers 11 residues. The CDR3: CASSWGGEAFF. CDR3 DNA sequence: TGTGCCAGCAGCTGGGGAGGGGAAGCTTTCTTT.

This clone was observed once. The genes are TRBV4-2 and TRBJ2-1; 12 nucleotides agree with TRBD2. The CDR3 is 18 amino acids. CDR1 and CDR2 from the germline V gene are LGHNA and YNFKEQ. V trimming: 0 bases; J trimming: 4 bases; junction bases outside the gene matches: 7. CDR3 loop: CASSQDLPTSGGYNEQFF. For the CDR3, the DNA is TGTGCCAGCAGCCAAGATCTTCCGACTAGCGGGGGTTACAATGAGCAGTTCTTC.

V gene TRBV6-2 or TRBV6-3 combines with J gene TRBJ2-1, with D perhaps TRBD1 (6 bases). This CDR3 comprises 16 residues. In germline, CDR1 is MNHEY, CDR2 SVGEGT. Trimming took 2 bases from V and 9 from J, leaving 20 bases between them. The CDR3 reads CASSYDPNRGFIEQFF. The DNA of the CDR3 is TGTGCCAGCAGTTACGACCCAAATAGGGGGTTTATTGAGCAGTTCTTC.

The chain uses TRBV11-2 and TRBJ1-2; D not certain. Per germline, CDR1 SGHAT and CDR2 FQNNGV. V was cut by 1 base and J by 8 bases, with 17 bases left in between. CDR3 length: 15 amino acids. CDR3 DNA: TGTGCCAGCAGCTTAGTCGGTAATTGGCGGCACGGCTACACCTTC. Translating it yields CASSLVGNWRHGYTF.

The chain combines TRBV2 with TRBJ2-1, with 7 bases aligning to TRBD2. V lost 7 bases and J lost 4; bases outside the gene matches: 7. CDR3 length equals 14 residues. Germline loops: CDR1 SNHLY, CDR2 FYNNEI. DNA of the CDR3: TGTGCCAGCAAGGGAGGACTAGTTTACAATGAGCAGTTCTTC. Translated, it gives CASKGGLVYNEQFF.

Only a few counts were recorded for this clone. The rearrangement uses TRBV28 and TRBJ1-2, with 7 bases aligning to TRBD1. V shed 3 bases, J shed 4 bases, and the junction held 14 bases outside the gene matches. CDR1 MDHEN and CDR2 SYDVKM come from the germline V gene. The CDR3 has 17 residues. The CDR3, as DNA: TGTGCCAGCAGTTTCCTAAAAGGGGGCGTTGTTGGCTATGGCTACACCTTC. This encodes CASSFLKGGVVGYGYTF.

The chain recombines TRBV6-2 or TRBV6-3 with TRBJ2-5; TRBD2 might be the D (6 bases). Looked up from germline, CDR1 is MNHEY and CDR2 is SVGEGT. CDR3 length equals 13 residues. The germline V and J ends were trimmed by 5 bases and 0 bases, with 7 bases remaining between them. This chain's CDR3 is CASSRDYQETQYF. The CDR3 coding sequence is TGTGCCAGCAGTCGGGACTACCAAGAGACCCAGTACTTC.

CDR3: CASSEGRNNSPLHF. CDR3 bases: TGTGCCAGCAGTGAAGGGAGGAATAATTCACCCCTCCACTTT. The rearrangement uses TRBV2 and TRBJ1-6, with D unresolved. V lost 1 base, J lost 5 bases, and 6 bases lay in between. The CDR3 covers 14 residues. CDR1 and CDR2 (germline): SNHLY, FYNNEI.

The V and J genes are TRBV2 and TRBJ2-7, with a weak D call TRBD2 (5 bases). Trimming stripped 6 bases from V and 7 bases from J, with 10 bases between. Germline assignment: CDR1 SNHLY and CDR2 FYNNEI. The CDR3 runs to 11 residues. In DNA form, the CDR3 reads TGTGCCAGCAGGGGGTCGGGGGAGCAGTACGTC. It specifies CASRGSGEQYV.

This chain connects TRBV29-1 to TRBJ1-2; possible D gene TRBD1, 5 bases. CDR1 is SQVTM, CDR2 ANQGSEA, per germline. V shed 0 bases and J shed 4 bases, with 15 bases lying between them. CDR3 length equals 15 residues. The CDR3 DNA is TGCAGCGTTGAAGATCTGAAGGGCGGGGGCTATGGCTACACCTTC. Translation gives CSVEDLKGGGYGYTF. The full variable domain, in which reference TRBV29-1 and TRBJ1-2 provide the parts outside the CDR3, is SAVISQKPSRDICQRGTSLTIQCQVDSQVTMMFWYRQQPGQSLTLIATANQGSEATYESGFVIDKFPISRPNLTFSTLTVSNMSPEDSSIYLCSVEDLKGGGYGYTFGSGTRLTVV.

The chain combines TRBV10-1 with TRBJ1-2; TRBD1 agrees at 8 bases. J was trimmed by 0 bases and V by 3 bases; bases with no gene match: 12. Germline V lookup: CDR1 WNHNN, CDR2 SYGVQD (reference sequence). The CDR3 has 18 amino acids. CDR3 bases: TGCGCCAGCAGTGATATAGGACAGGGAATTATAACTAACTATGGCTACACCTTC. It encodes CASSDIGQGIITNYGYTF.

In nucleotides, the CDR3 is TGTGCCAGCAGCGTAGGCGGGATCATGAACACTGAAGCTTTCTTT. It encodes CASSVGGIMNTEAFF. The chain links TRBV9 to TRBJ1-1, with D hard to call. Germline V gives CDR1 SGDLS, CDR2 YYNGEE. Trimming left V 0 bases short and J 0 bases short, with 9 bases between. The CDR3 loop spans 15 amino acids.

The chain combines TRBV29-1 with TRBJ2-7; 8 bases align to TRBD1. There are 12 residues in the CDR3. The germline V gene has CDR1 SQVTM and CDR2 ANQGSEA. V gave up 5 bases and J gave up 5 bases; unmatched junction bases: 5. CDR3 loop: CSVSQGADEQYF. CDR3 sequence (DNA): TGCAGCGTTTCTCAGGGGGCAGACGAGCAGTACTTC.

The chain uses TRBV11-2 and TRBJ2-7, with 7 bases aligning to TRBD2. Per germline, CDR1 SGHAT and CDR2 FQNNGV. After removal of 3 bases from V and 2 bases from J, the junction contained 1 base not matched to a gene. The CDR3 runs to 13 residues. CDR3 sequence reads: CASSFGTTYEQYV. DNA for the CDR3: TGTGCCAGCAGCTTCGGGACTACCTACGAGCAGTACGTC.